This T cell receptor beta chain was documented in a study of blood T cells in healthy people across ages. Sample-barcoded 5' priming and a J-beta primer mix drove a second PCR of roughly 7 to 11 cycles. TCRdb re-called the 5' RACE reads with MiXCR, one entry per CDR3 protein. The data contain about 680,000 distinct CDR3 sequences, 45% to 50% of them singletons. As regards this clonotype: Its antigen is not identified.

Those donating, healthy Caucasian individuals from Russia, were aged roughly 6 to 90. Notes on the study in general: Total diversity from one million sequenced T cells was likely underestimated. Naive CD4+ cells and diversity were both higher in long-lived donors than in aged donors.

V trimming: 0 bases; J trimming: 1 base; junction bases outside the gene matches: 1. The CDR3 is 16 residues long. CDR1 and CDR2 from the germline V gene are MNHEY and SVGAGI. The source of this sequence is a woman aged 55-75 years in good health. Sequencing was carried out using blood. This chain joins TRBV6-5 and TRBJ2-3, with 10 bases aligning to TRBD2. CDR3 residues: CASSYSGTSGTDTQYF. CDR3 nucleotide sequence: TGTGCCAGCAGTTACTCCGGGACTAGCGGCACAGATACGCAGTATTTT.